This T cell receptor beta chain emerged from a study of cytomegalovirus exposure and HLA in healthy donors. With V trimmed by 4 bases and J by 5 bases, 13 bases remained unmatched. The CDR3 runs to 18 residues. The germline V gene has CDR1 SGHRS and CDR2 YFSETQ. 60 Vbeta and 13 Jbeta primers were used in PCR. Source study methods: Among the unique TCR beta chains that a later analysis counted, about 81 million in all, about 10 million were shared. Libraries were prepared by immunoSEQ multiplex PCR; TCRdb keeps only in-frame clonotypes and omits some of them. Clone size and the V and J calls come from that table; the DNA yielded D and trimming. The sample contains around 140,000 clones, around 10% of which appear only once. In this sample, this clone turned up a few times. Its cognate antigen is unknown. Study-wide results and caveats: Association of a missense DCLRE1C variant with TCR beta V- and J-gene trimming was reported in a later analysis. Cytomegalovirus status, reportedly, was diagnosed with high specificity and sensitivity by the classifier. The dataset shows that most TCR sequences were rare, while some public TCRs occurred in many donors.

The TCR originated in a woman between 35 and 50 years old in good health and CMV-seropositive. Sequencing was performed on PBMCs. This rearrangement joins TRBV5-1 to TRBJ2-2; 11 bases map to TRBD2. CDR3 in DNA: TGCGCCAGCAGCCCCTACCAGACTAGCGGGGATCTAACCGGGGAGCTGTTTTTT. It yields the protein CASSPYQTSGDLTGELFF.